These 15 T cell receptor beta chains were sequenced from one sample in a study of OX40 agonist ivuxolimab in advanced cancers. Produced via immunoSEQ multiplex PCR; TCRdb's table is partial and in-frame only. This table holds tens of thousands of clones, around four fifths found once. The source was CD4+ or CD8+ T cells sorted from blood, collected in a trial of the OX40 agonist ivuxolimab. These receptors were taken from an adult with an advanced solid tumor such as melanoma, head and neck, liver or kidney cancer.

The chain carries TRBV5-4 and TRBJ2-7, with 7 bases that match TRBD2. The CDR3 runs to 16 residues. Germline loops: CDR1 SGHNT, CDR2 YYREEE (reference sequence). Trimming took 4 bases from V and 2 from J; bases not matched to a gene: 12. CDR3 sequence: CASSRGRGGEAYEQYF. For the CDR3, the DNA is TGTGCCAGCAGCCGAGGGAGGGGAGGGGAAGCCTACGAGCAGTACTTC.

This sequence joins TRBV10-2 and TRBJ2-2, with 9 positions matching TRBD2. This CDR3 comprises 16 residues. After removal of 4 bases from V and 7 bases from J, the junction contained 10 bases not matched to a gene. Germline V CDR1 and CDR2: WSHSY, SAAADI. For the CDR3, the DNA is TGCGCCAGCAGTGTTAAACGCGGGGGGGCCGGCGGGGAGCTGTTTTTT. Translation gives CASSVKRGGAGGELFF.

This clone has a single count. CDR3 amino acids: CASSTPSGGSVNQPQHF. The DNA for the CDR3 is TGTGCCAGCAGCACACCCTCAGGGGGCTCAGTCAATCAGCCCCAGCATTTT. The chain links TRBV28 to TRBJ1-5, with 8 bases that match TRBD1. The V segment lost 6 bases and the J segment 3 bases; nucleotides outside the gene matches: 13. The length of the CDR3 is 17 residues. Germline V gene sequence: CDR1 MDHEN, CDR2 SYDVKM.

The chain joins TRBV4-2 to TRBJ2-1, with unresolved D. Trimming stripped 4 bases from V and 1 base from J, with 11 bases between. The CDR3 has 15 amino acids. The germline V gene has CDR1 LGHNA and CDR2 YNFKEQ. CDR3 in amino acids: CASSRAPSSYNEQFF. The CDR3 DNA reads TGTGCCAGCAGCCGGGCCCCTTCATCCTACAATGAGCAGTTCTTC.

J is TRBJ2-1 and V is TRBV7-3, with D perhaps TRBD2 (6 bases). V lost 4 bases and J lost 9, with 16 bases in between. The CDR3 covers 14 residues. Germline V gene data show CDR1 as SGHTA and CDR2 as FQGTGA. For the CDR3, the DNA is TGTGCCAGCAGCTATTACGGGAGAGGAAGTGAGCAGTTCTTC. Translating gives CASSYYGRGSEQFF.

The chain employs TRBV6-1 and TRBJ2-7; the match to TRBD2 covers 9 bases. The CDR3 runs to 15 residues. CDR1 is MNHNS and CDR2 is SASEGT in the germline V gene. Trimming cost V 6 bases and J 3 bases; bases outside gene matches: 9. The CDR3 here is CASREPLAGHYEQYF. CDR3 DNA sequence: TGTGCCAGCAGGGAACCCCTAGCGGGACACTACGAGCAGTACTTC.

The rearrangement uses TRBV28 and TRBJ1-4; TRBD1 matches 10 bases. Germline lookup yields CDR1 MDHEN and CDR2 SYDVKM. The CDR3 sequence is 15 residues long. V shed 1 base, J shed 11 bases, and the junction held 7 bases outside the gene matches. The chain's CDR3 is CASSLSGTGDKKLFF. The CDR3 bases are TGTGCCAGCAGTTTATCCGGGACAGGGGACAAGAAACTGTTTTTT.

This chain joins TRBV7-9 and TRBJ2-1; D may match TRBD1 or TRBD2 (5 bases each). V was clipped by 4 bases and J by 15 bases, with 13 bases between them. Germline loops: CDR1 SEHNR, CDR2 FQNEAQ (reference sequence). This CDR3 is 11 amino acids long. DNA for the CDR3: TGTGCCAGCAGCTCCAGGGAGTGGGCGTTCTTC. It is translated as CASSSREWAFF. Full variable domain (missing parts from reference TRBV7-9 and TRBJ2-1): DTGVSQNPRHKITKRGQNVTFRCDPISEHNRLYWYRQTLGQGPEFLTYFQNEAQLEKSRLLSDRFSAERPKGSFSTLEIQRTEQGDSAMYLCASSSREWAFFGPGTRLTVL.

The chain couples TRBV19 to TRBJ1-3; D might be TRBD1 (6 bases). This CDR3 is built from 14 residues. Germline V gives CDR1 LNHDA, CDR2 SQIVND (reference sequence). V gave up 7 bases and J gave up 2 bases, with 12 bases separating them. CDR3 loop: CASIPGTTGNTIYF. The CDR3 DNA sequence: TGTGCCAGTATCCCCGGGACAACTGGAAACACCATATATTTT.

With regard to this clone: Within the sample, other DNA sequences also encode this same CDR3. The V and J genes are TRBV10-3 and TRBJ2-1; D is perhaps TRBD2 (6 bases). Germline V gene data show CDR1 as ENHRY and CDR2 as SYGVKD. This CDR3 comprises 13 residues. The V end was cut by 10 bases, the J end by 8 bases, with 18 bases between. CDR3 DNA: TGTGCCACCTCCGGGGGTTCCGTCTATGAGCAGTTCTTC. It encodes CATSGGSVYEQFF.

A few counts support this clone. V and J are TRBV18 and TRBJ2-2; D may match TRBD1 or TRBD2 (5 bases each). The CDR3 is made up of 14 amino acids. CDR1 is KGHSH and CDR2 is LQKENI in the germline V gene. Between the trimmed V and J ends, which lost 0 bases and 6 bases, there was a span of 8 bases. In DNA form, the CDR3 reads TGTGCCAGCTCACCACCGGGGGATCCCGGGGAGCTGTTTTTT. It codes for CASSPPGDPGELFF. The full variable domain, completed using reference TRBV18 and TRBJ2-2, is NAGVMQNPRHLVRRRGQEARLRCSPMKGHSHVYWYRQLPEEGLKFMVYLQKENIIDESGMPKERFSAEFPKEGPSILRIQQVVRGDSAAYFCASSPPGDPGELFFGEGSRLTVL.

The rearrangement uses TRBV29-1 and TRBJ1-4; TRBD1 agrees at 8 bases. After removal of 8 bases from V and 8 bases from J, the junction contained 10 bases not matched to a gene. Per the germline V gene, CDR1 is SQVTM and CDR2 is ANQGSEA. The CDR3 is 13 amino acids. The CDR3 here is CSTQGARGEKLFF. The CDR3 DNA reads TGCAGCACTCAGGGGGCTCGAGGGGAAAAACTGTTTTTT.

The chain combines TRBV5-1 with TRBJ2-4; D is possibly TRBD2 (6 bases). This CDR3 comprises 16 residues. Trimming cost V 4 bases and J 0 bases, with 14 bases left between them. CDR1 is SGHRS, CDR2 YFSETQ, per germline. CDR3 residues: CASSPDYIGAKNIQYF. In DNA form, the CDR3 reads TGCGCCAGCAGCCCGGACTATATTGGAGCCAAAAACATTCAGTACTTC.

This clone was counted once. The chain links TRBV18 to TRBJ2-7, with a weak D call TRBD2 (5 bases). This CDR3 spans 13 amino acids. Germline V gene data show CDR1 as KGHSH and CDR2 as LQKENI. V gave up 0 bases and J gave up 7 bases, with 10 bases separating them. CDR3 amino acids: CASSPPNGEEQYF. The CDR3 DNA reads as TGTGCCAGCTCACCACCGAACGGGGAAGAGCAGTACTTC.

This chain connects TRBV6-1 to TRBJ2-5; the D gene is possibly TRBD1 (6 bases). The J call is in doubt because the DNA end fits TRBJ2-7 better. Germline values: CDR1 MNHNS, CDR2 SASEGT. The CDR3 totals 12 residues. The CDR3: CASSEQGYEQYF. The CDR3 DNA reads TGTGCCAGCAGTGAACAGGGGTACGAGCAGTACTTC.